A selection of T cell receptor beta chains follows, all from one sample in a study of T cells in Graves' hyperthyroidism and ophthalmopathy. Via MiXCR, TCRdb re-called the multiplex PCR reads, giving one row per CDR3 protein. The repertoire holds more than 600,000 distinct CDR3 sequences, with roughly 15% as singletons. The specimen was blood. The source of these receptors is a man aged 18 to 30 with Graves' hyperthyroidism. CDR3s include the opening cysteine and the closing phenylalanine or tryptophan. The D gene is left open where the match is weak.

TRBV3-1,NA,CATGLAGTHYEQYF
TRBV20-1,NA,CSAPGYNEQFF
TRBV7-2,TRBD2,CASSLSAGGTDTQYF
TRBV29-1,NA,CSVRAGNTEAFF
TRBV11-2,NA,CASRGVKHEKLFF
TRBV5-6,NA,CASSLRDFGPGTQYF
TRBV28,NA,CASSPLGLMNTEAFF
TRBV10-3,NA,CAIREGALPPLDF
TRBV19,NA,CASTHGSNYGYTF
TRBV28,NA,CASNELNELGTDTQYF
TRBV20-1,TRBD2,CSARDFGSSGGTYEQYF
TRBV6-1,TRBD2,CASSDETSGSYEQYF
TRBV7-8,TRBD1,CASSLGTGGGSTEAFF
TRBV5-1,NA,CASSLGPEDNTGELFF
TRBV7-9,NA,CASSLAVGLLSYEQYF
TRBV29-1,TRBD1,CSVLQGGTEAFF
TRBV6-2/TRBV6-3,TRBD1,CASRPTGVFRNTEAFF
TRBV2,TRBD2,CASSVNSGSLTGELFF
TRBV15,TRBD1,CATSLGTGAWETQYF
TRBV6-5,TRBD1,CVSSYSGQGVTDTQYF
TRBV28,NA,CAAASAGNTEAFF
TRBV19,NA,CASRGLAEKLFF
TRBV20-1,NA,CSARGQYF
TRBV6-2/TRBV6-3,NA,CASSYSIRGTPIYNEQFF
TRBV2,NA,CASTAGSGNQPQHF
TRBV11-2,NA,CASSPHKGGHVNTEAFF
TRBV6-6,TRBD1,CASSYSQGGEQYF
TRBV19,NA,CASVEDEAFF
TRBV5-1,NA,CASSGGGSHYGYTF
TRBV4-1,TRBD2,CASSPTSGRVEEQFF
TRBV27,TRBD2,CASSPHGGLAGADTQYF
TRBV9,NA,CASSVSPLAGTGELFF
TRBV18,TRBD1,CASSNGTGRETQYF
TRBV25-1,TRBD1,CASSETGVREQYF
TRBV20-1,NA,CSARDRSTYEQYF
TRBV27,NA,CASTSRGSDYGYTF
TRBV10-3,NA,CAISEPRVLSTDTQYF
TRBV6-1,NA,CASSDGVGNRKADTQYF
TRBV20-1,NA,CSAREGAGVEQYF
TRBV12-3/TRBV12-4,NA,CASRREAKNIQYF
TRBV9,NA,CASSESGLANTEAFF
TRBV4-1,NA,CASTQGNEQFF
TRBV28,TRBD2,CASSWGTSGSYEQYF